This T cell receptor beta chain stems from a study of T cell responses to AZD1222 COVID-19 vaccine. About the study: Second-dose recipients at about 4 or about 12 weeks were treated as one pooled group.

Sequenced by immunoSEQ multiplex PCR; TCRdb stores in-frame clones only, minus some. The sample carries around 120,000 clones, about 90% recorded once. The CDR3 covers 13 residues. The germline V and J ends were trimmed by 6 bases and 2 bases, with 11 bases remaining between them. Per the germline V gene, CDR1 is LNHDA and CDR2 is SQIVND (reference sequence). This clone was picked up one time. Its antigen remains unidentified. Study observations and caveats: Among spike-specific TCRs, nearly half reportedly target unmutated variant regions.

This clonotype was obtained from an adult in good health. Sequenced material: peripheral blood, taken on day 0 of AZD1222 vaccination. This sequence joins TRBV19 and TRBJ2-7; D is perhaps TRBD1 (6 bases). CDR3 DNA sequence: TGTGCCAGTAGCCTTACAGGGACCTACGAGCAGTACTTC. It encodes CASSLTGTYEQYF.